A single TCR beta chain is shown here with its context. The entry originates in a study of blood T cell repertoires in COVID-19. For the study at large: Samples came from the United States, Italy and Spain, spanning acute and convalescent COVID-19.

Researchers sorted participants into cohorts using their self-reported clinical history. The study recruited exposed participants who had met a COVID-19 case within 2 weeks before entry. This CDR3 is 16 amino acids long. The germline gives CDR1 SNHLY, CDR2 FYNNEI. V shed 2 bases, J shed 4 bases, and the junction held 6 bases outside the gene matches. Original processing methods: Reference gene primer amplification yielded estimated nucleated cell counts. This table comes from immunoSEQ multiplex PCR, and its TCRdb copy is limited to in-frame clones, with some not included. Clone size and the V and J calls come from that table; the DNA yielded D and trimming. Of roughly 430,000 clones in the sample, approximately 91% are singletons; the top ten hold about 1.4%.

The clonotype comes from a woman under 30 who had been exposed to COVID-19. J is TRBJ2-1 and V is TRBV2, with 9 bases that match TRBD2. Material for sequencing was PBMCs or T cells enriched from blood (not recorded which). DNA for the CDR3: TGTGCCAGCAGTGAATATGATGGACTAGCGTACAATGAGCAGTTCTTC. This encodes CASSEYDGLAYNEQFF. The variable domain in full, with the rest retrieved from reference TRBV2 and TRBJ2-1, is EPEVTQTPSHQVTQMGQEVILRCVPISNHLYFYWYRQILGQKVEFLVSFYNNEISEKSEIFDDQFSVERPDGSNFTLKIRSTKLEDSAMYFCASSEYDGLAYNEQFFGPGTRLTVL.